These 25 T cell receptor beta chains came from one sample sequenced in a study of cytomegalovirus exposure and HLA in healthy donors. Primers: 60 Vbeta forward and 13 Jbeta reverse. TCRdb keeps only in-frame clones here, not all; method: immunoSEQ multiplex PCR. The data hold 90,000 to 100,000 clones, with roughly three quarters observed a single time. Sequencing was carried out using PBMCs. The receptors originated from a woman aged 40 to 49 in good health and CMV-seronegative.

There are a few counts of this clone. The chain links TRBV28 to TRBJ1-1; the match to TRBD1 covers 7 bases. V trimming: 1 base; J trimming: 1 base; junction bases outside the gene matches: 24. The CDR3 runs 22 residues. Germline V gives CDR1 MDHEN, CDR2 SYDVKM. CDR3 DNA sequence: TGTGCCAGCAGTTTATCTAAACACGGTTGGGACAGCCAACGACCCGAGAACACTGAAGCTTTCTTT. Protein product: CASSLSKHGWDSQRPENTEAFF.

The CDR3: CASSPLGTGQGSRYGYTF. For the CDR3, the DNA is TGTGCCAGCAGTCCACTGGGCACGGGACAGGGGAGTAGGTATGGCTACACCTTC. The genes are TRBV27 and TRBJ1-2; 10 positions agree with TRBD1. V trimming: 5 bases; J trimming: 5 bases; junction bases outside the gene matches: 17. CDR3 length: 18 residues. CDR1 is MNHEY and CDR2 is SMNVEV in the germline V gene (reference sequence).

The chain links TRBV4-3 to TRBJ1-2; 8 positions agree with TRBD1. There are 14 residues in the CDR3. Germline V CDR1 and CDR2: LGHNA, YSLEER. Losses at the gene ends were 4 bases for V and 2 bases for J; bases not matched to a gene: 3. The CDR3, as DNA: TGCGCCAGCAGCCGGGACAGGACAAACTATGGCTACACCTTC. Translating it yields CASSRDRTNYGYTF.

The chain uses TRBV5-1 and TRBJ1-2; D is possibly TRBD1 (6 bases). Trimming removed 4 bases from V and 4 bases from J, with 14 bases in between. Germline loops: CDR1 SGHRS, CDR2 YFSETQ. This CDR3 spans 14 amino acids. The CDR3 reads CASSQGHAFYGYTF. CDR3 sequence (DNA): TGCGCCAGCAGCCAGGGACATGCTTTCTATGGCTACACCTTC.

The rearrangement uses TRBV7-9 and TRBJ2-5, with 13 bases aligning to TRBD2. Germline values: CDR1 SEHNR, CDR2 FQNEAQ (reference sequence). The CDR3 is made up of 18 amino acids. The V and J ends lost 4 bases and 2 bases, in that order; junction bases with no gene match: 10. The CDR3 nucleotides read TGTGCCAGCAGCTCCAGGATACCGGGACTAGCGGGACAAGAGACCCAGTACTTC. Its protein product is CASSSRIPGLAGQETQYF.

V and J are TRBV6-5 and TRBJ2-7; the D is unclear. V was pared by 2 bases and J by 3 bases, with 8 bases between. The length of the CDR3 is 13 residues. Germline-derived CDR1 and CDR2 are MNHEY and SVGAGI. CDR3 nucleotide sequence: TGTGCCAGCAGTTACGGGCCTAACTACGAGCAGTACTTC. This gives the protein CASSYGPNYEQYF.

The chain employs TRBV2 and TRBJ2-3; D unclear. Deletions cut 8 bases from V and 5 bases from J, with 14 bases between. Germline loops: CDR1 SNHLY, CDR2 FYNNEI. The CDR3 extends over 13 amino acids. CDR3 amino acids: CASGDPLGDTQYF. As DNA, the CDR3 is TGTGCCAGCGGAGACCCCTTGGGAGATACGCAGTATTTT.

The chain recombines TRBV19 with TRBJ1-5; 8 bases align to TRBD1. Germline values: CDR1 LNHDA, CDR2 SQIVND (reference sequence). The junction had 6 bases not matched to a gene; V was cut back by 4 bases and J by 4 bases. The CDR3 spans 15 residues. This CDR3 is CASSTRTGMNQPQHF. In DNA form, the CDR3 reads TGTGCCAGTAGTACACGGACAGGGATGAATCAGCCCCAGCATTTT.

CDR3 loop: CSVAVSSYEQYF. The CDR3 nucleotides read TGCAGCGTTGCTGTCAGTTCCTACGAGCAGTACTTC. The chain carries TRBV29-1 and TRBJ2-7; no definite D call. The CDR3 length is 12 residues. The germline V gene has CDR1 SQVTM and CDR2 ANQGSEA. The V end was cut by 4 bases, the J end by 1 base, with 8 bases between.

This clone was counted a few times. The chain links TRBV7-9 to TRBJ2-7; D is undetermined. Trimming shortened V by 0 bases and J by 6 bases, and 6 bases separated the two germline ends. Germline values: CDR1 SEHNR, CDR2 FQNEAQ (reference sequence). CDR3 size: 12 residues. In DNA form, the CDR3 reads TGTGCCAGCAGCTTAGCGTTGGCCGAGCAGTACTTC. Translated, it gives CASSLALAEQYF.

This clone was found once. V gene TRBV4-3 combines with J gene TRBJ1-2, with 8 nucleotides matching TRBD1. With 0 bases clipped from V and 3 bases from J, the junction kept 12 bases outside the gene matches. The CDR3 consists of 18 residues. Germline V CDR1 and CDR2: LGHNA, YSLEER. The CDR3, as DNA: TGCGCCAGCAGCCAAGATGGGCAGGGGGCGCTTATATACTATGGCTACACCTTC. It codes for CASSQDGQGALIYYGYTF.

The chain joins TRBV6-1 to TRBJ1-3; tentative D call: TRBD1 (6 bases). Deletions cut 2 bases from V and 4 bases from J, with 9 bases between. The CDR3 is 14 amino acids. CDR1 is MNHNS, CDR2 SASEGT, per germline. As DNA, the CDR3 is TGTGCCAGCAGTGAAACAGGGCCGGGAAACACCATATATTTT. This encodes CASSETGPGNTIYF.

CDR3 in amino acids: CASARGAENTEAFF. As DNA, the CDR3 is TGTGCCAGCGCCAGGGGCGCGGAGAACACTGAAGCTTTCTTT. The chain combines TRBV5-5 with TRBJ1-1, with D perhaps matching TRBD1 (6 bases). The germline V gene has CDR1 SGHKS and CDR2 YYEKEE (reference sequence). CDR3 length equals 14 residues. Trimming removed 7 bases at V and 1 base at J, with 14 bases between.

The chain links TRBV4-3 to TRBJ1-4, with D hard to call. Germline V lookup: CDR1 LGHNA, CDR2 YSLEER. Between the trimmed V and J ends, which lost 1 base and 3 bases, there was a span of 9 bases. CDR3 length equals 15 residues. The chain's CDR3 is CASSQGTSANEKLFF. CDR3 sequence (DNA): TGCGCCAGCAGCCAAGGAACTTCGGCTAATGAAAAACTGTTTTTT.

The V and J genes are TRBV7-9 and TRBJ2-5, with D possibly TRBD1 on 6 matching bases. The CDR3 has 15 amino acids. Deletions cut 1 base from V and 1 base from J, with 10 bases between. CDR1 is SEHNR, CDR2 FQNEAQ, per germline (reference sequence). CDR3 nucleotide sequence: TGTGCCAGCAGCTTAGTGATCAGGGGCCAAGAGACCCAGTACTTC. Encoded protein: CASSLVIRGQETQYF.

This chain links TRBV5-8 with TRBJ2-7, with a weak D call TRBD1 (5 bases). The CDR3 contains 15 residues. CDR1 and CDR2 (germline): SGHTS, YDEGEE. Between the trimmed V and J ends, which lost 0 bases and 2 bases, there was a span of 12 bases. The CDR3 sequence: CASSLVRTSTYEQYF. As DNA, the CDR3 is TGTGCCAGCAGCTTGGTGAGGACAAGTACCTACGAGCAGTACTTC.

Note on this clone: The CDR3 carries no conserved terminal phenylalanine or tryptophan, so it likely arises from a read error. This chain uses TRBV10-3 with TRBJ1-5, with unresolved D. The V gene lost 2 bases and the J gene lost 0 bases, with 11 bases spanning the gap. Germline V lookup: CDR1 ENHRY, CDR2 SYGVKD. The CDR3 is 16 amino acids. The CDR3 region is CAISEQLLHSNQPQHV. CDR3 DNA sequence: TGTGCCATCAGTGAGCAACTACTACATAGCAATCAGCCCCAGCATGTT.

The J gene is TRBJ1-5, the V gene TRBV19; D ambiguous. Germline V gives CDR1 LNHDA, CDR2 SQIVND (reference sequence). CDR3 size: 12 residues. CDR3 sequence reads: CASQTSSQPQHF. CDR3 sequence (DNA): TGTGCGTCCCAGACTTCGTCCCAGCCCCAGCATTTT.

The chain has TRBV18 and TRBJ1-1; maybe TRBD1 (5 bases). Germline V lookup: CDR1 KGHSH, CDR2 LQKENI. With 0 bases removed from V and 1 base from J, the gap between germline ends came to 6 bases. The CDR3 spans 14 residues. The CDR3 here is CASSPPGPNTEAFF. The CDR3 region has the DNA TGTGCCAGCTCACCACCGGGGCCGAACACTGAAGCTTTCTTT.

This chain uses TRBV4-1 with TRBJ2-2; 9 nucleotides line up with TRBD1. This CDR3 is 15 amino acids long. V was pared by 2 bases and J by 3 bases, with 1 base of the junction left unmatched. CDR1 is MGHRA and CDR2 is YSYEKL in the germline V gene. CDR3 nucleotide sequence: TGCGCCAGCAGCCAAAACAGGGGGCACACCGGGGAGCTGTTTTTT. Amino acids: CASSQNRGHTGELFF.

The V and J genes are TRBV5-6 and TRBJ1-1; D not resolved. Trimming left V 4 bases short and J 0 bases short, with 4 bases between. CDR3 length equals 12 residues. Germline V gene lookup returns CDR1 SGHDT and CDR2 YYEEEE. The CDR3 protein is CASSGLNTEAFF. The CDR3, as DNA: TGTGCCAGCAGCGGGCTGAACACTGAAGCTTTCTTT.

This chain connects TRBV6-6 to TRBJ1-1, with D perhaps TRBD1 (5 bases). The CDR3 loop spans 13 amino acids. V was shortened by 2 bases and J by 6 bases, with 10 bases between the two germline ends. Germline CDR1 reads MNHNY; CDR2 reads SVGAGI (reference sequence). The CDR3 DNA follows: TGTGCCAGCAGTTACGGCAGGGTCGCTGAAGCTTTCTTT. Translation gives CASSYGRVAEAFF.

The chain couples TRBV19 to TRBJ1-1; 9 bases are shared with TRBD1. The germline V gene has CDR1 LNHDA and CDR2 SQIVND (reference sequence). V lost 1 base, J lost 13 bases, and 10 bases stayed unmatched. This CDR3 contains 14 residues. The CDR3 DNA reads as TGTGCCAGTAGTATAGTCTTGGGGACAGGGACGGATTTCTTT. It is translated as CASSIVLGTGTDFF.

The chain has TRBV7-6 and TRBJ1-4; D gene ambiguous. The germline CDR1 and CDR2 sequences are SGHVS and FNYEAQ. V dropped 3 bases and J dropped 7 bases, with 9 bases sitting between them. The CDR3 spans 13 residues. This chain's CDR3 is CASSLQSGEKLFF. Written as DNA, the CDR3 is TGTGCCAGCAGCTTGCAGTCGGGTGAAAAACTGTTTTTT.

Notes on this clone: The junction differs from germline at one of its ends, possibly a read error. The rearrangement links TRBV2 to TRBJ2-7, with a possible D match to TRBD1 (6 bases). Per germline, CDR1 SNHLY and CDR2 FYNNEI. This CDR3 spans 16 amino acids. The DNA of the CDR3 is TGTGCCAGCAGGATTTTTGGACAGACTACCTCCAACGAGCAGTACTTC. Translated, it gives CASRIFGQTTSNEQYF.